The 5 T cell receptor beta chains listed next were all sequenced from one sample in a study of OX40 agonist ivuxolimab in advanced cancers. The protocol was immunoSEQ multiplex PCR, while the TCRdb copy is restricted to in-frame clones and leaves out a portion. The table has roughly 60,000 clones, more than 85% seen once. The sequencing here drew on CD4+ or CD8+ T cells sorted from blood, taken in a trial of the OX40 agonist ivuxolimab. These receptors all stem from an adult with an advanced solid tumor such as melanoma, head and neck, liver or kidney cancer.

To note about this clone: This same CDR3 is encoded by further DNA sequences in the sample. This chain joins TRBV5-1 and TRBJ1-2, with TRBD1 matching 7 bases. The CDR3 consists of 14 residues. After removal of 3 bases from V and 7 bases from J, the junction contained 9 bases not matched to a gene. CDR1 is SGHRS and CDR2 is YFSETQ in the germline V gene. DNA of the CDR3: TGCGCCAGCAGCTCTCAACAGGGGACCGGTGGCTACACCTTC. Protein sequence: CASSSQQGTGGYTF.

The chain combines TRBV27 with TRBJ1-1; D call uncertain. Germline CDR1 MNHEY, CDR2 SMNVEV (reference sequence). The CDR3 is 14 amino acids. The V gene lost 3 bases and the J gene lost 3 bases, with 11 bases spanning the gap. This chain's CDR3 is CASSFLTGDTEAFF. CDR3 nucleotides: TGTGCCAGCAGTTTTCTGACCGGGGACACTGAAGCTTTCTTT.

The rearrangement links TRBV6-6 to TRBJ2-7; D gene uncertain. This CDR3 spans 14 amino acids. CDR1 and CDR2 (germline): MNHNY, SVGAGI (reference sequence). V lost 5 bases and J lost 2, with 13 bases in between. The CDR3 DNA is TGTGCCAGCAGTCACCTGAGGCCCCCCTACGAGCAGTACTTC. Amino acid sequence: CASSHLRPPYEQYF.

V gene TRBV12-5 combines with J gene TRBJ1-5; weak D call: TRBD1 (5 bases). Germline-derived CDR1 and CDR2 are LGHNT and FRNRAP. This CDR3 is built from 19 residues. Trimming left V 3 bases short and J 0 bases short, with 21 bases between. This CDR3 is CASGFSRMGPMDSNQPQHF. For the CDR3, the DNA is TGTGCTAGTGGTTTCTCCCGGATGGGGCCGATGGATAGCAATCAGCCCCAGCATTTT.

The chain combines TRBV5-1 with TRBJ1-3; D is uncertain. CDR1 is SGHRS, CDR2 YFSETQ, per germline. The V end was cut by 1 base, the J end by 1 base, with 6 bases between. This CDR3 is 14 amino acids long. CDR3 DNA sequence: TGCGCCAGCAGCTTGACGGGGTCTGGAAACACCATATATTTT. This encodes CASSLTGSGNTIYF.